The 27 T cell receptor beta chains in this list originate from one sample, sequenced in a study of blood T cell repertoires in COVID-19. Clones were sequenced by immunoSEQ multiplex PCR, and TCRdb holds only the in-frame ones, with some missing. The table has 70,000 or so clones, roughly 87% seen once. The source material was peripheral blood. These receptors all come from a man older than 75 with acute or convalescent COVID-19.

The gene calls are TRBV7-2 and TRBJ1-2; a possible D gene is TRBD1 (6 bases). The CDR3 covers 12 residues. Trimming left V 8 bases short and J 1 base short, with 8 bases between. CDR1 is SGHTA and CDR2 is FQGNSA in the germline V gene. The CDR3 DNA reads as TGTGCCAGCGGACAGTATAACTATGGCTACACCTTC. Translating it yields CASGQYNYGYTF.

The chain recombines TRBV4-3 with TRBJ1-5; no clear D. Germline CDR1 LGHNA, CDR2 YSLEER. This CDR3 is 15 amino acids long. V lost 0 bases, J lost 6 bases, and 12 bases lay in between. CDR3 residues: CASSQESNGLQPQHF. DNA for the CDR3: TGCGCCAGCAGCCAAGAAAGTAACGGACTTCAGCCCCAGCATTTT.

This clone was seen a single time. DNA of the CDR3: TGTGCCTGGAGGGCTGGACTAGCGGGAACCGACGAGCAGTACTTC. It encodes CAWRAGLAGTDEQYF. This chain links TRBV30 with TRBJ2-7; 12 positions match TRBD2. V was clipped by 3 bases and J by 5 bases; unmatched bases: 8. This CDR3 is built from 15 residues. Per the germline V gene, CDR1 is GTSNPN and CDR2 is SVGIG (reference sequence). The full variable domain, with the rest looked up from reference TRBV30 and TRBJ2-7, is SQTIHQWPATLVQPVGSPLSLECTVEGTSNPNLYWYRQAAGRGLQLLFYSVGIGQISSEVPQNLSASRPQDRQFILSSKKLLLSDSGFYLCAWRAGLAGTDEQYFGPGTRLTVT.

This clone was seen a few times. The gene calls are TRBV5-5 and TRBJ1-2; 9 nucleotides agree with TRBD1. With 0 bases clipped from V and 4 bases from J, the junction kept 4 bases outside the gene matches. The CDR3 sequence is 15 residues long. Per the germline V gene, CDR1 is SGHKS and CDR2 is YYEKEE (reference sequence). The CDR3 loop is CASSLDGTGSYGYTF. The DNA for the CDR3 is TGTGCCAGCAGCTTGGACGGGACAGGGAGCTATGGCTACACCTTC.

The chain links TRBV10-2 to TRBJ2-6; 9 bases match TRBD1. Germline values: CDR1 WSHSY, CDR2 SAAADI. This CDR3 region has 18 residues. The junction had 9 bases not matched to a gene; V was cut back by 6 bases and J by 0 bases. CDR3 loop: CASRGTGWSDSGANVLTF. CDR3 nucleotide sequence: TGCGCCAGCAGGGGGACAGGGTGGAGTGACTCTGGGGCCAACGTCCTGACTTTC.

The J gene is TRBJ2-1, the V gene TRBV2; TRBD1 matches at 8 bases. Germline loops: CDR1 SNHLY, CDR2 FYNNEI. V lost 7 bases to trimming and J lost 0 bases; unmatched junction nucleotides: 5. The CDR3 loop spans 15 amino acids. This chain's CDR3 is CASTSDRGSYNEQFF. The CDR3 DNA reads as TGTGCCAGCACCTCTGACAGGGGCTCCTACAATGAGCAGTTCTTC. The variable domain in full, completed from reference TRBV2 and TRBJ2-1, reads EPEVTQTPSHQVTQMGQEVILRCVPISNHLYFYWYRQILGQKVEFLVSFYNNEISEKSEIFDDQFSVERPDGSNFTLKIRSTKLEDSAMYFCASTSDRGSYNEQFFGPGTRLTVL.

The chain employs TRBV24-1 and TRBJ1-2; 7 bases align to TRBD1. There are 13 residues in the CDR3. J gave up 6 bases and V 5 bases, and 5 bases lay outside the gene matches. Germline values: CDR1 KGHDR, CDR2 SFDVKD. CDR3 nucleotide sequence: TGTGCCACCAGTGTCTCAGGGGGTGATGGCTACACCTTC. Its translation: CATSVSGGDGYTF.

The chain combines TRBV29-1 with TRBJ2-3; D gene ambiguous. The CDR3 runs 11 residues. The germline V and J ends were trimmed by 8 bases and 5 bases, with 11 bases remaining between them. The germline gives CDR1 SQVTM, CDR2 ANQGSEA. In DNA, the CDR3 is TGCAGCTACCAGCCAGGAGATACGCAGTATTTT. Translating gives CSYQPGDTQYF.

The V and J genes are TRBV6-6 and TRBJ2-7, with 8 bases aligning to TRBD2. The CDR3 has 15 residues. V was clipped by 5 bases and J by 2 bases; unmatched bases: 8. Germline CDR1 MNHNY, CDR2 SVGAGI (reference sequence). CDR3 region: CASSDTGTSTYEQYF. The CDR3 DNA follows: TGTGCCAGCAGTGATACCGGGACTAGTACCTACGAGCAGTACTTC.

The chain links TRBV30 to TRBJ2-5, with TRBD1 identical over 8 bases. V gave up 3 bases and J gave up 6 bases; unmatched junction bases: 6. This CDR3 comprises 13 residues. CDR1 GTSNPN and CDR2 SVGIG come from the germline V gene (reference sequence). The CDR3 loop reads CAWSMTGVKTQYF. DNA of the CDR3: TGTGCCTGGAGCATGACAGGGGTAAAGACCCAGTACTTC.

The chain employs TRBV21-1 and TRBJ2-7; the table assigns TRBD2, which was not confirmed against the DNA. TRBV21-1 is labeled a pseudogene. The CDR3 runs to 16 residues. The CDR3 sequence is CASSKQRAGGLLEQYF. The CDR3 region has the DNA TGTGCCAGCAGCAAACAAAGGGCGGGAGGGCTACTGGAGCAGTACTTC.

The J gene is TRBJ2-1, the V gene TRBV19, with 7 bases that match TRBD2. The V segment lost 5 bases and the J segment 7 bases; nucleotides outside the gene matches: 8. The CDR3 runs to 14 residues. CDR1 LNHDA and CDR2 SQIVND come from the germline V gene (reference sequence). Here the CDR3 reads CASSPRTSANEQFF. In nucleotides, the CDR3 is TGTGCCAGTAGTCCCAGGACTAGTGCGAATGAGCAGTTCTTC. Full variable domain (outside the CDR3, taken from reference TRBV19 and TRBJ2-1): DGGITQSPKYLFRKEGQNVTLSCEQNLNHDAMYWYRQDPGQGLRLIYYSQIVNDFQKGDIAEGYSVSREKKESFPLTVTSAQKNPTAFYLCASSPRTSANEQFFGPGTRLTVL.

The CDR3 is CASSYFDSSTYEQYF. The CDR3, as DNA: TGTGCCAGCAGTTACTTCGACAGCTCTACCTACGAGCAGTACTTC. The chain couples TRBV6-6 to TRBJ2-7, with D perhaps matching TRBD1 (5 bases). CDR1 MNHNY and CDR2 SVGAGI come from the germline V gene (reference sequence). The CDR3 has 15 amino acids. The V end was cut by 1 base, the J end by 2 bases, with 12 bases between.

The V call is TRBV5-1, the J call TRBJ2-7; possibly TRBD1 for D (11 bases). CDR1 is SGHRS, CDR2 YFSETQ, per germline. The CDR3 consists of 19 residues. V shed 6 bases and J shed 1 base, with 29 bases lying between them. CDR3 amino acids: CASNLGQGASGRASYEQYF. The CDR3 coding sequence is TGCGCCAGCAACCTAGGACAGGGGGCCAGCGGGAGGGCATCCTACGAGCAGTACTTC.

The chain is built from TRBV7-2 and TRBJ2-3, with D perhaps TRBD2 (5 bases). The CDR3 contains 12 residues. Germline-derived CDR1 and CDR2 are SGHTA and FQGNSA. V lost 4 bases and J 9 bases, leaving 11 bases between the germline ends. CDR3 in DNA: TGTGCCAGCAGCTCCCTAGCACGCACGCAGTATTTT. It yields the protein CASSSLARTQYF.

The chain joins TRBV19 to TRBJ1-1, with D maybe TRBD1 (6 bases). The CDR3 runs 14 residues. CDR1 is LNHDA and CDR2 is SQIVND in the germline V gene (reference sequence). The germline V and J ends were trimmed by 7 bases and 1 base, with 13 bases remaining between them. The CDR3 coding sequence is TGTGCCAGTATCTCAAGGGGGGGGAACACTGAAGCTTTCTTT. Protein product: CASISRGGNTEAFF.

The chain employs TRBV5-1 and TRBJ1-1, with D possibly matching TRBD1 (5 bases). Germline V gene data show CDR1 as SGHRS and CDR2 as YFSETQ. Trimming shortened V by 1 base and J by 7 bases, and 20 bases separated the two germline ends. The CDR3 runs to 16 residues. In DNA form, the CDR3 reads TGCGCCAGCAGCTTGTTGACCGGGGGTGTCCGGGGTGAAGCTTTCTTT. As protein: CASSLLTGGVRGEAFF.

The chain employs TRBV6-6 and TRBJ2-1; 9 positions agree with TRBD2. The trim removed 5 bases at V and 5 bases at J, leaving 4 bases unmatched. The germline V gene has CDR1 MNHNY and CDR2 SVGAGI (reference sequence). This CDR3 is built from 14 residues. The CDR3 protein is CASSRLAADNEQFF. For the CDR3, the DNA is TGTGCCAGCAGTCGACTAGCGGCAGACAATGAGCAGTTCTTC.

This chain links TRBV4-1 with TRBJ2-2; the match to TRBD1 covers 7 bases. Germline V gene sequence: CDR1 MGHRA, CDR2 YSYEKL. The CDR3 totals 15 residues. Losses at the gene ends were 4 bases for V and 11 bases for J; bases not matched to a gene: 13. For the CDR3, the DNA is TGCGCCAGCAGCCGAGAGACAGGGTCAATCGGAGAGCTGTTTTTT. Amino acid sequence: CASSRETGSIGELFF.

The CDR3 reads CASSLSGTLNQPQHF. The CDR3 DNA follows: TGTGCCAGCAGCCTAAGCGGGACACTAAATCAGCCCCAGCATTTT. The chain has TRBV7-8 and TRBJ1-5, with a weak D call TRBD1 (6 bases). Germline lookup yields CDR1 SGHVS and CDR2 FQNEAQ. Trimming took off 5 bases at V and 4 bases at J, with 15 bases between the two ends. This CDR3 contains 15 residues.

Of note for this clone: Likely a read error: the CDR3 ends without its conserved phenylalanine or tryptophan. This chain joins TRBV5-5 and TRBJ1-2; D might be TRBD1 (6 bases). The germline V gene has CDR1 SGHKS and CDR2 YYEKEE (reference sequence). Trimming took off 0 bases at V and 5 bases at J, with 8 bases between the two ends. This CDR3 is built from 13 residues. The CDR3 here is CASSLAGEYGYTL. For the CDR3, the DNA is TGTGCCAGCAGCTTGGCAGGGGAATATGGCTACACCCTC.

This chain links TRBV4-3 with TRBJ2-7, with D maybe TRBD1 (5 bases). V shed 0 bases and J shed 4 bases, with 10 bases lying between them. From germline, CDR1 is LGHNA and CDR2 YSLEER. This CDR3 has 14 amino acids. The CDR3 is CASSQDKGFYEQYF. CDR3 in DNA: TGCGCCAGCAGCCAAGATAAGGGGTTTTACGAGCAGTACTTC.

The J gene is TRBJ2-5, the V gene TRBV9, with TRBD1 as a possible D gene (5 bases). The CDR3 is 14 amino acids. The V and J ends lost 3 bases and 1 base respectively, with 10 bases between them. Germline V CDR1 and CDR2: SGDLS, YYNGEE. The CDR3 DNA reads TGTGCCAGCAGCGGCGACAGTGGCCAAGAGACCCAGTACTTC. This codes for CASSGDSGQETQYF.

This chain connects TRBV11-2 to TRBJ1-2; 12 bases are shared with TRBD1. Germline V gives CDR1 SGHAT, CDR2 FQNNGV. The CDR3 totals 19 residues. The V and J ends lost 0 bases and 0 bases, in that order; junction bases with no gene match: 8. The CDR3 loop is CASSLERPGQGASNYGYTF. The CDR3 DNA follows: TGTGCCAGCAGCTTAGAGAGACCGGGACAGGGGGCTTCTAACTATGGCTACACCTTC.

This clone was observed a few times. CDR3 coding DNA: TGTGCCAGCGCTGACAGAAGCTCCGGGGGAATGAATCAGGGTCTTTTCTTT. Translated: CASADRSSGGMNQGLFF. The chain joins TRBV19 to TRBJ1-1, with TRBD1 as a possible D gene (5 bases). Germline V CDR1 and CDR2: LNHDA, SQIVND (reference sequence). Trimming removed 9 bases from V and 13 bases from J, with 36 bases in between. CDR3 length equals 17 residues.

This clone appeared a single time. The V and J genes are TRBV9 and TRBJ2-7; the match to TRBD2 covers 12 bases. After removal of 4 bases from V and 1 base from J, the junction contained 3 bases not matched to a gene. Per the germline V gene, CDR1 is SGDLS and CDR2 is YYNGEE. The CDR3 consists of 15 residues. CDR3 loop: CASSFGLAGSYEQYF. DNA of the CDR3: TGTGCCAGCAGCTTCGGACTAGCGGGGTCCTACGAGCAGTACTTC.

The CDR3 DNA follows: TGTGCCAGCAAGGTCGGGTCACCTGGGGCCAACGTCCTGACTTTC. It encodes CASKVGSPGANVLTF. The chain uses TRBV6-5 and TRBJ2-6; D is unclear. The V end lost 7 bases, the J end lost 2 bases, and 12 bases lay between the germline ends. The CDR3 has 15 amino acids. Germline V lookup: CDR1 MNHEY, CDR2 SVGAGI.